This record concerns one TCR beta chain sequence. What it binds is not known. This sample was included in a study of OX40 agonist ivuxolimab in advanced cancers. About the research overall: Patients received the agonistic anti-OX40 (CD134) antibody ivuxolimab.

CDR1 and CDR2 from the germline V gene are SGDLS and YYNGEE. V shed 3 bases and J shed 7 bases, with 11 bases lying between them. The CDR3 has 12 residues. Some clones are missing from TCRdb's copy, which holds only in-frame ones; the method was immunoSEQ multiplex PCR. The table includes 63,000 or so clones, approximately 90% detected once. Blood sampling was done at baseline, cycle 4 day 1, and cycle 7 day 1. Whole-study findings and limits: At 0.1 to 3.0 mg/kg, clonal expansion of CD4+ and CD8+ blood T cells had occurred by week 6. Researchers report that CD8+ T cells had, on average, more expanded clones than CD4+.

Material: CD4+ or CD8+ T cells sorted from blood, obtained in a trial of the OX40 agonist ivuxolimab. This clonotype was obtained from an adult with an advanced solid tumor such as melanoma, head and neck, liver or kidney cancer. J is TRBJ2-7 and V is TRBV9, with no clear D. The CDR3 DNA reads as TGTGCCAGCAGCGGCCATAACATAGAGCAGTACTTC. Translation gives CASSGHNIEQYF.